This T cell receptor (beta chain) was identified in a study of CXCR3-negative and CXCR3-positive naive CD8 T cells. Germline CDR1 reads SGHTA; CDR2 reads FQGTGA. The CDR3 sequence is 15 residues long. The authors made the TRB cDNA libraries by 5' RACE using UMI labels. With the 5' RACE reads reprocessed, TCRdb shows one record per CDR3 protein and no DNA. The ten top clones account for 0.5% to 0.55%, within a sample of tens of thousands of distinct CDR3 sequences. Study-level results: CXCR3-positive naive cells carried more hydrophobic TRB CDR3s than CXCR3-negative ones.

The sorting of each CD8+ T cell subset was done in triplicate, at some 270,000 cells each. On this clonotype itself: The target antigen is unknown.

This clonotype was sampled from a human donor in good health. Some clones in this sample may be carry-over from other donors' samples. The chain combines TRBV7-3 with TRBJ1-3; the TRBD1 assignment by TCRdb is unverifiable without DNA. The sequencing input was naive CXCR3+ CD8+ T cells from blood. Subset here: CD45RO-CCR7+CD27+CD95- naive CD8+ T cells expressing CXCR3 (TNR3+). The CDR3 region is CASSSGRDSGNTIYF.